This T cell receptor (beta chain) was retrieved from a study of shared clonotypes between healthy human individuals. Regarding this clone: Its antigen remains unknown.

CDR1 is SGHAT and CDR2 is FQNNGV in the germline V gene. Trimming removed 5 bases at V and 1 base at J, with 13 bases between. The CDR3 contains 15 residues. General study points: In contrast to clonotypes shared by all four donors, non-shared clonotypes had lower generation probabilities. Naive subsets tended to show greater estimated richness than memory subsets.

It was at deep level that the assay was run. Original methodology: Filtering differed since immunoSEQ provided only junctions, with no quality scores. Method: immunoSEQ multiplex PCR; TCRdb's copy keeps in-frame clones and lacks some. Clonal size and the V and J genes are those of that table, whereas D and trimming came from the DNA. The table lists about 2.1 million clones, over 85% of them singletons. Terminally differentiated effector memory CD45RA+ cells were left out of the naive CD8 fraction, which was CD45RO-negative and positively selected for CCR7. Sequenced material: naive CD8+ T cells from PBMCs. This sequence was found in a young man in good health. Some clones in this sample may be carry-over from other donors' samples. V usage is TRBV11-2 and J usage is TRBJ2-3; D is ambiguous. Written as DNA, the CDR3 is TGTGCCAGCAGCCCTTATATGGTAGGCACAGATACGCAGTATTTT. Its translation: CASSPYMVGTDTQYF.